The clone carrying this TCR beta chain showed up just a few times. V lost 2 bases to trimming and J lost 4 bases, with 9 bases between them. This CDR3 spans 14 amino acids. Germline loops: CDR1 MGHDK, CDR2 SYGVNS. Study processing details: Counts of TCRs in each sample centred on a median of around 99,000 and extended from around 24,000 to 710,000. TCRdb itself ran the 5' RACE reads through MiXCR, one entry per CDR3 protein. The V and J calls and clone size are TCRdb's, not the authors'. The sample contains under 150,000 distinct CDR3 sequences, 19% of which appear only once. Unseparated into fractions, whole blood served as the source from which total RNA was extracted. The data were obtained in a study of human T cells and chemical hapten exposure. Overall study context: Among samples, TCR yields varied mainly because of small differences in pooled library volume.

The J gene is TRBJ1-5, the V gene TRBV25-1; no definite D call. This clonotype was obtained from a human donor in good health. The CDR3 protein is CASSERSSNQPQHF. The CDR3 DNA reads as TGTGCCAGCAGTGAACGGAGTAGTAATCAGCCCCAGCATTTT.